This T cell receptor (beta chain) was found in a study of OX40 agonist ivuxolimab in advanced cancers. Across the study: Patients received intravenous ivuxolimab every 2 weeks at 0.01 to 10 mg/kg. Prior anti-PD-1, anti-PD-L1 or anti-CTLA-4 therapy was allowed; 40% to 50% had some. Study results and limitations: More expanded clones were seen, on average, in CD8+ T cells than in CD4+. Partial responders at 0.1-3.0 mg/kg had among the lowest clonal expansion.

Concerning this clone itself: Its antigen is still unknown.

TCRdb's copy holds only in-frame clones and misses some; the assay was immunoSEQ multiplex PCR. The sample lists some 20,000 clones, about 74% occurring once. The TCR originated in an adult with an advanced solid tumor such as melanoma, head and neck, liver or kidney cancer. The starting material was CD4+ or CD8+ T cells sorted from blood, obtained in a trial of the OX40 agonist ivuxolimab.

The CDR3 DNA is TGTGCCAGCAGCTTAGTGGACAGCCCATCTAATGAAAAACTGTTTTTT. It is translated as CASSLVDSPSNEKLFF. This chain uses TRBV7-9 with TRBJ1-4; D perhaps matches TRBD1 (6 bases). Trimming left V 1 base short and J 3 bases short, with 12 bases between. The CDR3 length is 16 residues. CDR1 is SEHNR, CDR2 FQNEAQ, per germline (reference sequence). The entire variable domain, with the rest obtained from reference TRBV7-9 and TRBJ1-4, is as follows: DTGVSQNPRHKITKRGQNVTFRCDPISEHNRLYWYRQTLGQGPEFLTYFQNEAQLEKSRLLSDRFSAERPKGSFSTLEIQRTEQGDSAMYLCASSLVDSPSNEKLFFGSGTQLSVL.